This TCR beta chain was recorded in a study of T cells in tuberculosis. After thawing and overnight rest, PBMC were stained with GMM-loaded CD1B tetramer, viability dye and anti-CD3 for sorting. The lipid loaded on the CD1B tetramers was C32 glucose monomycolate from Rhodococcus equi. Produced via immunoSEQ multiplex PCR; TCRdb's table is partial and in-frame only. The table lists about 59,000 clones, approximately 80% of them singletons. This TCR derives from an adult woman with latent tuberculosis. The specimen was CD1b-GMM tetramer-negative cells sorted from PBMCs.

This CDR3 is CASRRRDDSPSYGYTF. Written as DNA, the CDR3 is TGTGCCAGCAGGCGGAGGGATGACTCACCTTCCTATGGCTACACCTTC. The V and J genes are TRBV2 and TRBJ1-2; D is unresolved. Germline V lookup: CDR1 SNHLY, CDR2 FYNNEI. V gave up 6 bases and J gave up 4 bases, with 21 bases separating them. The CDR3 contains 16 residues.